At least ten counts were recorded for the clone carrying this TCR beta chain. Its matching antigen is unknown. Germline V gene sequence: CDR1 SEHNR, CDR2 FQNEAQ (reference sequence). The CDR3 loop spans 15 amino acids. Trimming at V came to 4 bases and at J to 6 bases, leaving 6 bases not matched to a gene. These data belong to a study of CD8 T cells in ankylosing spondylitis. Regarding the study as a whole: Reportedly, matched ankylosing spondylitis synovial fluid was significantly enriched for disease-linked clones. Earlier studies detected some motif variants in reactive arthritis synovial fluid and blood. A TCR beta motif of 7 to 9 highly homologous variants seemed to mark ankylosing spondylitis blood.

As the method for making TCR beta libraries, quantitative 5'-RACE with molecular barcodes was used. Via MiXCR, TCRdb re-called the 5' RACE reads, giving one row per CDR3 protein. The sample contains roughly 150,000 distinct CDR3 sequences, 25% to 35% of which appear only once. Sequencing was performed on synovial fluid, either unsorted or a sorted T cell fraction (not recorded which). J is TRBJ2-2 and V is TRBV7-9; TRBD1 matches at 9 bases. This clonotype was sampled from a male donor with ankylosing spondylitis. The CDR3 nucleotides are TGTGCCAGCAGCTCTACAGGGGGCAGGTCCGGGGAGCTGTTTTTT. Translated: CASSSTGGRSGELFF.